Listed here is a single T cell receptor (beta chain). These data belong to a study of T cell repertoires in cytomegalovirus infection. TCRdb passed the reads through MiXCR, listing each CDR3 protein once. The sample has under 600,000 distinct CDR3 sequences, 15% to 20% seen once. This CDR3 has 14 residues. Trimming removed 4 bases from V and 7 bases from J; junction bases left unmatched: 4. Germline V CDR1 and CDR2: MGHRA, YSYEKL. This sequence joins TRBV4-1 and TRBJ2-5, with 12 bases aligning to TRBD1. Sequences were obtained from CD8+ T cells from PBMCs. This TCR derives from a human donor in good health (CMV status not recorded). Some clones in this sample may be carry-over from other donors' samples. CDR3: CASSLGQGASTQYF. The CDR3 nucleotides read TGCGCCAGCAGCCTGGGACAGGGGGCATCGACCCAGTACTTC.